This T cell receptor beta chain was captured in a study of blood T cell repertoires in COVID-19. The overall study: Sources were T cells, B-cell-depleted T cells, or PBMCs; the material itself was cDNA or gDNA.

The CDR3 runs 16 residues. Germline V CDR1 and CDR2: SGHRS, YFSETQ. J lost 6 bases, V lost 2 bases, and 8 bases had no gene match. Using immunoSEQ multiplex PCR, the repertoire was profiled, and TCRdb retains in-frame clones only, with some absent. The sample shows 200,000 to 250,000 clones, roughly 85% of them seen only once. V is TRBV5-1 and J is TRBJ2-1, with 10 bases that match TRBD2. The TCR was taken from a middle-aged man with acute or convalescent COVID-19. Source material: peripheral blood. The DNA of the CDR3 is TGCGCCAGCAGCTTTAAAGCTAGCGGGGGCGTCAATGAGCAGTTCTTC. Translating gives CASSFKASGGVNEQFF.